Ten or more counts support the clone carrying this T cell receptor beta chain. Its antigen is unidentified. This specimen belongs to a study of T cells in Graves' hyperthyroidism and ophthalmopathy. General study points: For ophthalmopathy, model prediction preceded onset by a median about 6 months.

CDR3 length equals 15 residues. V lost 3 bases, J lost 2 bases, and 9 bases lay in between. Germline V gene data show CDR1 as KGHDR and CDR2 as SFDVKD. The study left out patients who had uncontrolled infection, other autoimmune disease, pregnancy or lactation. TCR beta CDR3 sequences were amplified from RNA transcripts. Initially, a first-round RT-PCR of the TCR CDR3 employed the HTBI primer set. TCRdb redid the calling of the multiplex PCR reads with MiXCR, one entry per CDR3 protein. This sample has fewer than 800,000 distinct CDR3 sequences; approximately 16% occur once, and the top ten carry approximately 8.4%.

The material sequenced was blood. The V and J genes are TRBV24-1 and TRBJ2-2; D is unclear. This clonotype was sampled from a man in his late teens or twenties with Graves' hyperthyroidism. As DNA, the CDR3 is TGTGCCACCAGTGATCAAGTTATAAACACCGGGGAGCTGTTTTTT. Its protein is CATSDQVINTGELFF.